This passage covers 8 T cell receptor beta chains from one sample sequenced in a study of shared clonotypes between healthy human individuals. TCRdb keeps only in-frame clones here, not all; method: immunoSEQ multiplex PCR. The data hold roughly 2.5 million clones, with more than 90% observed a single time. Sequenced material: naive CD4+ T cells sorted from blood. The subset was: CD45RA+ positively selected. These receptors were collected from a man aged 18 to 30 in good health.

This sequence joins TRBV12-2 and TRBJ2-7. TRBV12-2 is a pseudogene locus. The CDR3 has 16 amino acids. The CDR3, as DNA: TGTGCAAGTCGCTTAACCCCGACAGGACTACCCTACGAGCAGTACTTC. Its protein is CASRLTPTGLPYEQYF.

The chain uses TRBV11-2 and TRBJ2-3, with 9 nucleotides matching TRBD2. This CDR3 has 18 amino acids. Trimming removed 5 bases from V and 5 bases from J; junction bases left unmatched: 17. Germline CDR1 SGHAT, CDR2 FQNNGV. As DNA, the CDR3 is TGTGCCAGCAGCCGCACCTCGGGCGGGGGGGCTGGTCTAGATACGCAGTATTTT. Encoded protein: CASSRTSGGGAGLDTQYF.

This clone has just one count. The J gene is TRBJ2-2, the V gene TRBV6-1, with D perhaps TRBD1 (5 bases). Deletions cut 3 bases from V and 6 bases from J, with 20 bases between. From germline, CDR1 is MNHNS and CDR2 SASEGT. CDR3 length: 17 residues. CDR3 bases: TGTGCCAGCAGTGACGGCGGCAGGAGATCCAGGGCCGGGGAGCTGTTTTTT. Protein sequence: CASSDGGRRSRAGELFF.

This chain links TRBV5-1 with TRBJ2-3, with 7 bases fitting TRBD2. Looked up from germline, CDR1 is SGHRS and CDR2 is YFSETQ. The CDR3 has 17 amino acids. V was clipped by 1 base and J by 4 bases; unmatched bases: 12. The CDR3 protein is CASSLQFGGGPSDTQYF. As DNA, the CDR3 is TGCGCCAGCAGCTTGCAGTTCGGGGGAGGGCCCTCAGATACGCAGTATTTT. Variable domain in full (rest from reference TRBV5-1 and TRBJ2-3): KAGVTQTPRYLIKTRGQQVTLSCSPISGHRSVSWYQQTPGQGLQFLFEYFSETQRNKGNFPGRFSGRQFSNSRSEMNVSTLELGDSALYLCASSLQFGGGPSDTQYFGPGTRLTVL.

The V call is TRBV29-1, the J call TRBJ2-1; 13 nucleotides align to TRBD2. Germline CDR1 reads SQVTM; CDR2 reads ANQGSEA. V lost 3 bases to trimming and J lost 10 bases; unmatched junction nucleotides: 12. This CDR3 has 16 residues. CDR3: CSVEDSGTSGVYEQFF. CDR3 nucleotides: TGCAGCGTTGAGGATTCCGGGACTAGCGGGGTGTACGAGCAGTTCTTC.

This sequence joins TRBV7-2 and TRBJ2-5; 11 bases match TRBD2. V was pared by 6 bases and J by 3 bases, with 6 bases of the junction left unmatched. The CDR3 is 15 amino acids. Germline values: CDR1 SGHTA, CDR2 FQGNSA. CDR3 nucleotide sequence: TGTGCCAGCAGGGTAGCGGGAGGGCCTGAAGAGACCCAGTACTTC. Translated, it gives CASRVAGGPEETQYF.

The rearrangement joins TRBV25-1 to TRBJ2-7; D tentatively reads TRBD1 or TRBD2 (5 bases each). The CDR3 loop spans 14 amino acids. Trimming removed 3 bases at V and 4 bases at J, with 13 bases between. Germline V gives CDR1 MGHDK, CDR2 SYGVNS. The CDR3 loop reads CASSDSGTGYEQYF. The DNA for the CDR3 is TGTGCCAGCAGTGATTCCGGGACGGGTTACGAGCAGTACTTC.

The rearrangement links TRBV2 to TRBJ2-7, with 13 bases lining up with TRBD2. Germline V gives CDR1 SNHLY, CDR2 FYNNEI. The CDR3 has 15 amino acids. J lost 6 bases, V lost 5 bases, and 7 bases had no gene match. CDR3 sequence reads: CASSITSGGAVEQYF. CDR3 sequence (DNA): TGTGCCAGCAGTATCACTAGCGGGGGGGCCGTCGAGCAGTACTTC.